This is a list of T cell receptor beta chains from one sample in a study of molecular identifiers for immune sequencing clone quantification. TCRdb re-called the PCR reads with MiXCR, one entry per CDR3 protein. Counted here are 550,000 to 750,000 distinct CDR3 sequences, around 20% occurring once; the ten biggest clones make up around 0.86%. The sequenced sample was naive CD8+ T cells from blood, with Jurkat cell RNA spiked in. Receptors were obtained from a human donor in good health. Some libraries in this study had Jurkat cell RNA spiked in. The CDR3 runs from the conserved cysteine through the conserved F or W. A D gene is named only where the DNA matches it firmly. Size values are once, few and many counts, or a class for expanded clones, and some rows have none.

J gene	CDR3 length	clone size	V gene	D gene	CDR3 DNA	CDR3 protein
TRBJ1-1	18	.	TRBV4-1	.	TGCGCCAGCAGCCAAGATCAAGGAGGGAGCGGTCTGAACACTGAAGCTTTCTTT	CASSQDQGGSGLNTEAFF
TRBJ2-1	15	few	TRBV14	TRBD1	TGTGCCAGCAGCCCGGACAGGGGAGTGGGCAATGAGCAGTTCTTC	CASSPDRGVGNEQFF
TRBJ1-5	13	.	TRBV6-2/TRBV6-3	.	TGTGCCAGCAAGGACCATAGCAATCAGCCCCAGCATTTT	CASKDHSNQPQHF
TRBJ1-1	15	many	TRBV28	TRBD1	TGTGCCAGCAGTTTCCTACAGGGGGCGCGAACTGAAGCTTTCTTT	CASSFLQGARTEAFF
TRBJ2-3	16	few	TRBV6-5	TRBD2	TGTGCCAGCAGTTACTGGGCGGGGGATCCCACAGATACGCAGTATTTT	CASSYWAGDPTDTQYF
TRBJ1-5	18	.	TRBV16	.	TGTGCCAGCAGCCAATCGGGGAGGTACACCCAGAGCAATCAGCCCCAGCATTTT	CASSQSGRYTQSNQPQHF
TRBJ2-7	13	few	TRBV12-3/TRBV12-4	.	TGTGCCAGCAGTTTCATGGGGGACTACGAGCAGTACTTC	CASSFMGDYEQYF
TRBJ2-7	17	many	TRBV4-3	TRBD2	TGCGCCAGCAGCCAGGGGACTAGCGGGAGGGGAGCGCACGAGCAGTACTTC	CASSQGTSGRGAHEQYF
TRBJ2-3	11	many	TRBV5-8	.	TGTGCCAGCAGACCTGGGGTTACGCAGTATTTT	CASRPGVTQYF
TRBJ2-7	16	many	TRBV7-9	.	TGTGCCAGCAGCCCACCTTCCGGGACACTGTGGTACGAGCAGTACTTC	CASSPPSGTLWYEQYF
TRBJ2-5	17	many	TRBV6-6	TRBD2	TGTGCCAGCAGTTACGGGACGGGACCAGCGGGGCTAGAGACCCAGTACTTC	CASSYGTGPAGLETQYF
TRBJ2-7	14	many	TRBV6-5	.	TGTGCCAGCAGTTCCCCGCGAGGCACCTACGAGCAGTACTTC	CASSSPRGTYEQYF
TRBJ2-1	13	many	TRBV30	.	TGTGCCTGGGAGGCGGGGGCCCAAAATGAGCAGTTCTTC	CAWEAGAQNEQFF
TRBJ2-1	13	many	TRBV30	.	TGTGCCTGGAGCGGGAAAGGCCACAATGAGCAGTTCTTC	CAWSGKGHNEQFF
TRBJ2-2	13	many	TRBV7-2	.	TGTGCCAGCAGCTTAGTACTGGCAGCGGAGCTGTTTTTT	CASSLVLAAELFF
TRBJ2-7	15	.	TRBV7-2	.	TGTGCCAGCAGCTTAGAACAGGCGACGGCCTACGAGCAGTACTTC	CASSLEQATAYEQYF
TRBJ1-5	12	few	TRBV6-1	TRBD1	TGTGCCAGCAGGGACAGGGTCCAGCCCCAGCATTTT	CASRDRVQPQHF
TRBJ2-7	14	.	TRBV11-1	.	TGTGCCAGCAGCTTAGTCGGCGAGACCTACGAGCAGTACTTC	CASSLVGETYEQYF
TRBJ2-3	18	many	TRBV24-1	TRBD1	TGTGCCACCAGTGAAACGACGCGGACAGGGCTAAGCACAGATACGCAGTATTTT	CATSETTRTGLSTDTQYF
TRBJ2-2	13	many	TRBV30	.	TGTGCCTGGAATTGGGGGGCCGGCGGGGAGCTGTTTTTT	CAWNWGAGGELFF
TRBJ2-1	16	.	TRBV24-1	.	TGTGCCACCAGTGATTGGGACACCAGCTCCTACAATGAGCAGTTCTTC	CATSDWDTSSYNEQFF
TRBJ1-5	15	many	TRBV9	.	TGTGCCAGCAGCGTAGATGGGGCAAGCAATCAGCCCCAGCATTTT	CASSVDGASNQPQHF
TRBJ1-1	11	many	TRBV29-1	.	TGCAGCGTTGAGGTGAACACTGAAGCTTTCTTT	CSVEVNTEAFF
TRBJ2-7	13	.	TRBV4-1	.	TGCGCCAGCAGCCCCCCCTGTTCCTACGAGCAGTACTTC	CASSPPCSYEQYF
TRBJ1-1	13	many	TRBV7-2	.	TGTGCCAGCAGCCTAGGCACGTATGCAGAAGCTTTCTTT	CASSLGTYAEAFF
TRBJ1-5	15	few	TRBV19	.	TGTGCCAGTAGTACCCACAGATATAGCAATCAGCCCCAGCATTTT	CASSTHRYSNQPQHF
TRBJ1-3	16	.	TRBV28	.	TGTGCCAGCAGTCCAGTGGGACTTCACTCTGGAAACACCATATATTTT	CASSPVGLHSGNTIYF
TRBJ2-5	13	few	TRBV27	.	TGTGCCAGCAGTTTATCGGATATGGAGACCCAGTACTTC	CASSLSDMETQYF
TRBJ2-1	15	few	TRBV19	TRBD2	TGTGCCAGTAGTATTGTGTGGTCGGGGGGCAATGAGCAGTTCTTC	CASSIVWSGGNEQFF
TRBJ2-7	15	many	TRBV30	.	TGTGCCTGGAGTGTACGGGGCTCGTTCTCCTACGAGCAGTACTTC	CAWSVRGSFSYEQYF
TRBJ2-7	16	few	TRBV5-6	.	TGTGCCAGCAGCTTTTTATCTGAGGTCAGGGGTTACGAGCAGTACTTC	CASSFLSEVRGYEQYF
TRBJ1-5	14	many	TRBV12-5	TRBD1	TGTGCTAGTGGTCCCGGGACAGGGAATCAGCCCCAGCATTTT	CASGPGTGNQPQHF
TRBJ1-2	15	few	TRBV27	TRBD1	TGTGCCAGCAGTTTATTGGGGACAGGGCTTGATGGCTACACCTTC	CASSLLGTGLDGYTF
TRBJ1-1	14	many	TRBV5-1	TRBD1	TGCGCCAGCAGCTGGACAGGGAAGGACACTGAAGCTTTCTTT	CASSWTGKDTEAFF
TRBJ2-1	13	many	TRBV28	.	TGTGCCAGCAGCCGTAGCTCCTACAATGAGCAGTTCTTC	CASSRSSYNEQFF
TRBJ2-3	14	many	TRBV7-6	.	TGTGCCAGCAGCTTAGACAGAAGCACAGATACGCAGTATTTT	CASSLDRSTDTQYF
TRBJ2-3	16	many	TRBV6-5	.	TGTGCCAGCAGTTACAACGGACAGCCTAGCACAGATACGCAGTATTTT	CASSYNGQPSTDTQYF
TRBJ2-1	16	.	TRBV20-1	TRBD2	TGCGGTGCTAGTATGACTAGCGGGGGGCTAGTCGATGAGCAGTTCTTC	CGASMTSGGLVDEQFF
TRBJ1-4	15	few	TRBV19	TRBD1	TGTGCCAGTAGTCCACAGGGGTACGGGAATGAAAAACTGTTTTTT	CASSPQGYGNEKLFF
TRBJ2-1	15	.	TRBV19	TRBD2	TGTGCCAGTAGTCCCGATCGGGGGGTCTACAATGAGCAGTTCTTC	CASSPDRGVYNEQFF
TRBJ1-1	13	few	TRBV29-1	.	TGCAGCGTCGCGATTAGGGGGAACACTGAAGCTTTCTTT	CSVAIRGNTEAFF
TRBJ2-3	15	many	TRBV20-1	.	TGCAGTGCTACGACAGAGCAGCTAACCACAGATACGCAGTATTTT	CSATTEQLTTDTQYF
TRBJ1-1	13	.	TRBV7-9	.	TGTGCCAGCAGCAAGCCGGGAGACACTGAAGCTTTCTTT	CASSKPGDTEAFF
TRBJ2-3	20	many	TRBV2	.	TGTGCCAGTCGGACCTTCATCCTTTCAGATGACAGGCATAGCACAGATACGCAGTATTTT	CASRTFILSDDRHSTDTQYF